This is a list of T cell receptor beta chains from one sample in a study of CD8 T cells in ankylosing spondylitis. TCRdb itself ran the 5' RACE reads through MiXCR, one entry per CDR3 protein. Among approximately 520,000 distinct CDR3 sequences listed, roughly 5% were seen once. The sample taken for sequencing was blood, either unsorted or a sorted T cell fraction (not recorded which). These receptors were obtained from a male donor with ankylosing spondylitis. CDR3s include the opening cysteine and the closing phenylalanine or tryptophan. Each record gives: J gene, clone size, V gene, D gene, CDR3 length, CDR3 DNA, CDR3 protein. A D gene is named only where the DNA matches it firmly. Size values are once, few and many counts, or a class for expanded clones, and some rows have none.

J: TRBJ1-2; size: many; V: TRBV10-3; D: TRBD1; length: 14; DNA: TGTGCCACCGGCCGGGACAGGGGGCGCGATGGCTACACCTTC; CDR3: CATGRDRGRDGYTF
J: TRBJ1-2; size: many; V: TRBV28; D: .; length: 13; DNA: TGTGCCAGCAGTTTATGGGACGGAGATGGCTACACCTTC; CDR3: CASSLWDGDGYTF
J: TRBJ2-1; size: few; V: TRBV28; D: .; length: 14; DNA: TGTCCCAGCAGTCATCTGACAGGTTACAATGAGCAGTTCTTC; CDR3: CPSSHLTGYNEQFF
J: TRBJ1-3; size: .; V: TRBV11-2; D: .; length: 14; DNA: TGTGCCAGCAGCTCGAGACGGCAGGGAGACACCATATATTTT; CDR3: CASSSRRQGDTIYF
J: TRBJ1-2; size: many; V: TRBV28; D: TRBD1; length: 15; DNA: TGTGCCAGCAGCTCGGGAGGGACAGCGCTACTTGGCTACACCTTC; CDR3: CASSSGGTALLGYTF
J: TRBJ1-2; size: many; V: TRBV29-1; D: .; length: 11; DNA: TGCAGCGGCTCGACAGACTATGGCTACACCTTC; CDR3: CSGSTDYGYTF
J: TRBJ2-1; size: many; V: TRBV27; D: .; length: 12; DNA: TGTGCCAGCAGTCCGAGGACCCTCCCCCAGTTCTTC; CDR3: CASSPRTLPQFF
J: TRBJ1-1; size: many; V: TRBV20-1; D: TRBD1; length: 17; DNA: TGCAGTGCTAGAGATCGCTGGACAGGGTTTTTTTACCCTGAAGCTTTCTTT; CDR3: CSARDRWTGFFYPEAFF
J: TRBJ1-1; size: many; V: TRBV27; D: .; length: 14; DNA: TGTGCCAGCAGTTACAAAAGAAGCGACACTGAAGCTTTCTTT; CDR3: CASSYKRSDTEAFF
J: TRBJ2-3; size: many; V: TRBV20-1; D: TRBD2; length: 13; DNA: TGCGGGACCGGACTAGCGGGGGCAGATACGCAGTATTTT; CDR3: CGTGLAGADTQYF
J: TRBJ2-6; size: few; V: TRBV29-1; D: .; length: 15; DNA: TGCAGCTTTAATGGGGGGAGCGCTGGGGCCAACGTCCTGACTTTC; CDR3: CSFNGGSAGANVLTF
J: TRBJ1-5; size: many; V: TRBV12-3/TRBV12-4; D: TRBD1; length: 15; DNA: TGTGCCAGCAAAAGAGGACAGGGGGTACGTCAGCCCCAGCATTTT; CDR3: CASKRGQGVRQPQHF
J: TRBJ2-1; size: many; V: TRBV4-2; D: TRBD2; length: 15; DNA: TGTGCCAGCAGCCCGATGGGACTAGCGAACAATGAGCAGTTCTTC; CDR3: CASSPMGLANNEQFF
J: TRBJ2-1; size: many; V: TRBV5-1; D: .; length: 17; DNA: TGCGCCAGCAGGACTACTAGAGGCCCACCGGTTAACAATGAGCAGTTCTTC; CDR3: CASRTTRGPPVNNEQFF
J: TRBJ1-1; size: many; V: TRBV6-2/TRBV6-3; D: .; length: 14; DNA: TGTGCCAGCAGTCCCAGGCGTCTGGGCACTGAAGCTTTCTTT; CDR3: CASSPRRLGTEAFF
J: TRBJ2-7; size: few; V: TRBV7-6; D: .; length: 15; DNA: TGTGCCAGCAGCGCGGGACCCGCAAACTCCTACGAGCAGTACTTC; CDR3: CASSAGPANSYEQYF
J: TRBJ2-7; size: many; V: TRBV6-1; D: .; length: 13; DNA: TGTGCCAGCAGCCGACACCAAAACTACGAGCAGTACTTC; CDR3: CASSRHQNYEQYF
J: TRBJ1-2; size: many; V: TRBV20-1; D: .; length: 15; DNA: TGCAGTGCTAGACAAGACGGTAGGACGGCCTCTGGCTACACCTTC; CDR3: CSARQDGRTASGYTF
J: TRBJ2-5; size: few; V: TRBV11-1; D: .; length: 13; DNA: TGTGCCAGCAGACCAGGGGAACAAGAGACCCAGTACTTC; CDR3: CASRPGEQETQYF
J: TRBJ1-3; size: many; V: TRBV29-1; D: .; length: 14; DNA: TGCAGCGTTCGCCCGGGGCTCTCTGGAAACACCATATATTTT; CDR3: CSVRPGLSGNTIYF
J: TRBJ2-3; size: many; V: TRBV6-5; D: .; length: 12; DNA: TGTGCCAGCACGAGTTGGGCAGATACGCAGTATTTT; CDR3: CASTSWADTQYF
J: TRBJ2-3; size: many; V: TRBV20-1; D: TRBD1; length: 13; DNA: TGCAGTGCTAGGACAGGGGGCTGGTATACGCAGTATTTT; CDR3: CSARTGGWYTQYF
J: TRBJ1-1; size: many; V: TRBV20-1; D: .; length: 14; DNA: TGCAGTTCGAGTGAGGGCCACGAGGGGGTTGAAGCTTTCTTT; CDR3: CSSSEGHEGVEAFF
J: TRBJ1-5; size: many; V: TRBV4-3; D: .; length: 14; DNA: TGCGCCAGCAGCCAAGACAGGTTCGGTCAGCCCCAGCATTTT; CDR3: CASSQDRFGQPQHF
J: TRBJ2-4; size: many; V: TRBV6-6; D: .; length: 11; DNA: TGTGCCAGCAGCCCCATGGACATTCAGTACTTC; CDR3: CASSPMDIQYF
J: TRBJ2-7; size: many; V: TRBV6-2/TRBV6-3; D: .; length: 11; DNA: TGTGCCAGCAGTTCCACCGGGGAGCAGTACTTC; CDR3: CASSSTGEQYF
J: TRBJ1-2; size: many; V: TRBV7-9; D: .; length: 15; DNA: TGTGCCAGCAGCCCCGGGAGGGCCATCGCCTATGGCTACACCTTC; CDR3: CASSPGRAIAYGYTF
J: TRBJ2-2; size: few; V: TRBV2; D: TRBD1; length: 16; DNA: TGTGCCAGCAGTGATTGGGACAGGGGGTCCACCGGGGAGCTGTTTTTT; CDR3: CASSDWDRGSTGELFF
J: TRBJ2-7; size: once; V: TRBV7-2; D: .; length: 16; DNA: TGTGCCAGGAGCCCCGGGCTGGACAGTTGGGGCTACGAGCAGTACTTC; CDR3: CARSPGLDSWGYEQYF
J: TRBJ1-2; size: .; V: TRBV24-1; D: .; length: 15; DNA: TGTGCCACCAGTGTTAGGCCGGTTTATAACTATGGCTACACCTTC; CDR3: CATSVRPVYNYGYTF
J: TRBJ1-2; size: many; V: TRBV11-2; D: .; length: 20; DNA: TGTGCCAGCAGCCCGGGGTTGGGCGGGTTAATAGGCGGCTTCAAGGATGGCTACACCTTC; CDR3: CASSPGLGGLIGGFKDGYTF
J: TRBJ2-5; size: many; V: TRBV28; D: .; length: 14; DNA: TGTGCCAGCAGTTTTCCGGGACGGAAGGAGACCCAGTACTTC; CDR3: CASSFPGRKETQYF
J: TRBJ2-1; size: .; V: TRBV20-1; D: TRBD2; length: 16; DNA: TGCAGTGCTAGAGGCCTAGCGGGGATCTCCTACAATGAGCAGTTCTTC; CDR3: CSARGLAGISYNEQFF
J: TRBJ2-3; size: many; V: TRBV5-1; D: TRBD2; length: 15; DNA: TGCGCCAGCAGCTTGATGGCTAGCGGGGGAGATACGCAGTATTTT; CDR3: CASSLMASGGDTQYF
J: TRBJ2-6; size: .; V: TRBV10-3; D: .; length: 16; DNA: TGTGCCATCACCCCCCGAGCGGGCCCTGGGGCCAACGTCCTGACTTTC; CDR3: CAITPRAGPGANVLTF
J: TRBJ2-5; size: many; V: TRBV5-1; D: TRBD2; length: 18; DNA: TGCGCCAGCAGTCGCGGGACTAGCGGGAGTGGAATTCAGGAGACCCAGTACTTC; CDR3: CASSRGTSGSGIQETQYF
J: TRBJ1-3; size: many; V: TRBV29-1; D: TRBD1; length: 16; DNA: TGCAGCGTGGGGAGGGACAGGGGGCAGACTGGAAACACCATATATTTT; CDR3: CSVGRDRGQTGNTIYF
J: TRBJ2-1; size: many; V: TRBV18; D: TRBD1; length: 13; DNA: TGTGCCAGCTCACAGGGACAGGGATATGAGCAGTTCTTC; CDR3: CASSQGQGYEQFF
J: TRBJ2-5; size: .; V: TRBV7-9; D: .; length: 16; DNA: TGTGCCAGCAGCTCCCCGACGGACACCCTCTCGGGGACCCAGTACTTC; CDR3: CASSSPTDTLSGTQYF
J: TRBJ2-7; size: many; V: TRBV7-2; D: TRBD1; length: 16; DNA: TGTGCCAGCAGCCCAATCTACAGGGGGCGCTCGGACGAGCAGTACTTC; CDR3: CASSPIYRGRSDEQYF
J: TRBJ1-3; size: .; V: TRBV15; D: .; length: 13; DNA: TGTGCCACCAGCACGGGTTGGGGAAACACCATATATTTT; CDR3: CATSTGWGNTIYF
J: TRBJ2-3; size: many; V: TRBV5-5; D: TRBD2; length: 15; DNA: TGTGCCAGCAGCCAGCGGGGCACTAGCACAGATACGCAGTATTTT; CDR3: CASSQRGTSTDTQYF
J: TRBJ1-2; size: many; V: TRBV9; D: .; length: 13; DNA: TGTGCCAGCAGCCCAGGTGGGGGGCATGGCTACACCTTC; CDR3: CASSPGGGHGYTF
J: TRBJ1-2; size: many; V: TRBV7-9; D: .; length: 14; DNA: TGTGCCAGCAGCTTAGCGGTCGGAGGGAATGGCTACACCTTC; CDR3: CASSLAVGGNGYTF
J: TRBJ2-5; size: many; V: TRBV12-3/TRBV12-4; D: .; length: 12; DNA: TGTGCCAGCAGTGATAGTGGGGAGACCCAGTACTTC; CDR3: CASSDSGETQYF
J: TRBJ2-7; size: many; V: TRBV11-2; D: .; length: 14; DNA: TGTGCCAGCAGCTTAACCCCATCCACCCCCGGGCAGTACTTC; CDR3: CASSLTPSTPGQYF
J: TRBJ2-3; size: many; V: TRBV7-2; D: .; length: 17; DNA: TGTGCCAGCAGCTTAGCATTCGCCGGGGCCTCCACAGATACGCAGTATTTT; CDR3: CASSLAFAGASTDTQYF
J: TRBJ1-3; size: many; V: TRBV15; D: .; length: 13; DNA: TGTGCCACGGAACAGGGATCTGGAAACACCATATATTTT; CDR3: CATEQGSGNTIYF
J: TRBJ1-4; size: many; V: TRBV7-9; D: TRBD1; length: 15; DNA: TGTGCCAGCAGCCCTTGGGGACAGGGTGTTGAAAAACTGTTTTTT; CDR3: CASSPWGQGVEKLFF
J: TRBJ1-5; size: many; V: TRBV27; D: .; length: 13; DNA: TGTGCCAGCAGTTTGCTGAGCAATCAGCCCCAGCATTTT; CDR3: CASSLLSNQPQHF
J: TRBJ2-7; size: many; V: TRBV6-2/TRBV6-3; D: .; length: 14; DNA: TGTGCCAGCATTGATGACCAGGCCTCCTACGAGCAGTACTTC; CDR3: CASIDDQASYEQYF
J: TRBJ2-2; size: many; V: TRBV20-1; D: .; length: 17; DNA: TGCAGTGCTCCATTCGTCAGGGGAAATGGAAGGGGCGGGGAGCTGTTTTTT; CDR3: CSAPFVRGNGRGGELFF